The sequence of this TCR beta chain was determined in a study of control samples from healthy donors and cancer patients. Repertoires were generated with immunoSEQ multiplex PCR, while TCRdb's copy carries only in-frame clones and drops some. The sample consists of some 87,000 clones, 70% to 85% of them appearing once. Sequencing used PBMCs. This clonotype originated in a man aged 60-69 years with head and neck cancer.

The CDR3 loop is CASSLYGLGTYEQYF. The CDR3 DNA follows: TGTGCCAGCAGCTTATACGGCCTGGGGACCTACGAGCAGTACTTC. The chain links TRBV7-2 to TRBJ2-7; D gene unclear. The V end was cut by 2 bases, the J end by 2 bases, with 13 bases between. This CDR3 has 15 residues. The V gene's germline CDR1 is SGHTA and CDR2 FQGNSA. The full variable domain, with the rest looked up from reference TRBV7-2 and TRBJ2-7, is GAGVSQSPSNKVTEKGKDVELRCDPISGHTALYWYRQSLGQGLEFLIYFQGNSAPDKSGLPSDRFSAERTGGSVSTLTIQRTQQEDSAVYLCASSLYGLGTYEQYFGPGTRLTVT.